These 3 T cell receptor beta chains were all obtained from the same sample, sequenced in a study of T cells after yellow fever vaccination. TCRdb used MiXCR to reprocess the 5' RACE reads, holding one entry per CDR3 protein. The repertoire holds around 300,000 distinct CDR3 sequences, with approximately 4% as singletons. The material sequenced was PBMCs, taken 5 days after the yellow fever booster vaccination. The receptors come from a man younger than 30 who received the YFV17D yellow fever vaccine.

This clonotype was detected only a few times. This sequence joins TRBV7-2 and TRBJ2-3; D remains unclear. V was pared by 5 bases and J by 4 bases, with 10 bases between. CDR1 and CDR2 (germline): SGHTA, FQGNSA. This CDR3 spans 13 amino acids. CDR3 in amino acids: CASSPESADTQYF. The CDR3 region has the DNA TGTGCCAGCAGCCCGGAGTCGGCAGATACGCAGTATTTT.

This clonotype was detected a few times. The J gene is TRBJ1-1, the V gene TRBV19, with no clear D. Germline CDR1 and CDR2: LNHDA and SQIVND (reference sequence). The CDR3 is 13 amino acids. Trimming removed 6 bases at V and 4 bases at J, with 12 bases between. The CDR3 DNA reads TGTGCCAGTAGACCGACCCGAGCCACTGAAGCTTTCTTT. It is translated as CASRPTRATEAFF.

The chain couples TRBV7-3 to TRBJ2-7; 10 bases fit TRBD1. CDR1 and CDR2 (germline): SGHTA, FQGTGA. CDR3 length: 15 amino acids. CDR3 sequence (DNA): TGTGCCAGCAGCTCGTCCCGGGACAGGGGACCCCTTGGTCACGTC. Amino acids: CASSSSRDRGPLGHV.